One sample yielded the 17 T cell receptor beta chains listed below, sequenced in a study of regulatory T cells in long-lasting Graves disease. Documented time point: newly diagnosed GD, antithyroid drugs for less than 3 months. Construction of the TCR library relied on RNA isolated from PBMCs. Libraries of TCR beta came from iRepertoire HTBI primers plus Arm-PCR of CDR3 regions. TCRdb analysed the multiplex PCR reads with MiXCR anew, one entry per CDR3 protein. The data show hundreds of thousands of distinct CDR3 sequences, with 16% seen just once and about 27% held by the top ten. The data were also submitted as part of a second study, on T cells in Graves' hyperthyroidism and ophthalmopathy.

The source was peripheral blood mononuclear cells (PBMCs), collected at new diagnosis, from a patient treated with antithyroid drugs. The receptor source for this set is a man in his forties with Graves disease.

V is TRBV29-1 and J is TRBJ1-1; D perhaps matches TRBD1 (6 bases). Trimming removed 6 bases at V and 2 bases at J, with 13 bases between. The CDR3 is 13 residues long. Germline lookup yields CDR1 SQVTM and CDR2 ANQGSEA. This CDR3 is CSVTGNLNTEAFF. Here the CDR3 DNA reads TGCAGCGTCACAGGGAACCTAAACACTGAAGCTTTCTTT.

The chain employs TRBV7-2 and TRBJ1-4; D gene uncertain. V was pared by 4 bases and J by 0 bases, with 12 bases between. Germline V gene data show CDR1 as SGHTA and CDR2 as FQGNSA. The CDR3 consists of 16 residues. CDR3 residues: CASSWKVGPTNEKLFF. The CDR3 region has the DNA TGTGCCAGCAGCTGGAAAGTCGGACCAACTAATGAAAAACTGTTTTTT. The entire variable domain, with the rest obtained from reference TRBV7-2 and TRBJ1-4, is as follows: GAGVSQSPSNKVTEKGKDVELRCDPISGHTALYWYRQSLGQGLEFLIYFQGNSAPDKSGLPSDRFSAERTGGSVSTLTIQRTQQEDSAVYLCASSWKVGPTNEKLFFGSGTQLSVL.

This clonotype was seen only a few times. The rearrangement uses TRBV4-1 and TRBJ1-2, with D possibly matching TRBD1 (5 bases). V was trimmed by 8 bases and J by 5 bases, leaving 21 bases between them. Germline V gives CDR1 MGHRA, CDR2 YSYEKL. The CDR3 length is 15 residues. Written as DNA, the CDR3 is TGCGCCAGCTCGGAGGGGAGGCCCCTAGGATATGGCTACACCTTC. Its protein is CASSEGRPLGYGYTF.

The rearrangement uses TRBV12-3 or TRBV12-4 and TRBJ2-1; TRBD2 matches at 7 bases. The CDR3 runs to 12 residues. The ends lost 4 bases at V and 12 bases at J; junction bases unmatched: 6. The DNA for the CDR3 is TGTGCCAGCAGTTACCGCGGGAGACGGCAGTTCTTC. Protein product: CASSYRGRRQFF.

This clonotype showed up just a few times. The rearrangement uses TRBV12-5 and TRBJ2-5; 8 bases are shared with TRBD2. The CDR3 runs to 13 residues. From germline, CDR1 is LGHNT and CDR2 FRNRAP. The J segment lost 11 bases and the V segment lost 7 bases, leaving 12 bases of the junction unmatched. CDR3 sequence (DNA): TGTGCTAGTGCTACGAGCGGGGGAGCCGTTCAGTACTTC. Its protein is CASATSGGAVQYF. Based on the CDR3 plus reference TRBV12-5 and TRBJ2-5, the full variable domain is DARVTQTPRHKVTEMGQEVTMRCQPILGHNTVFWYRQTMMQGLELLAYFRNRAPLDDSGMPKDRFSAEMPDATLATLKIQPSEPRDSAVYFCASATSGGAVQYFGPGTRLLVL.

There are a few counts of this clonotype. J is TRBJ1-1 and V is TRBV4-1; D remains ambiguous. CDR1 is MGHRA, CDR2 YSYEKL, per germline. CDR3 length: 17 amino acids. V was cut by 0 bases and J by 0 bases, with 14 bases left in between. CDR3 sequence (DNA): TGCGCCAGCAGCCAAGAGTTCGGGAACACATTGAACACTGAAGCTTTCTTT. Its protein product is CASSQEFGNTLNTEAFF.

The CDR3 protein is CSARVFGTGGYNEQFF. The CDR3 region has the DNA TGCAGTGCTAGGGTGTTCGGGACAGGGGGGTACAATGAGCAGTTCTTC. This chain connects TRBV20-1 to TRBJ2-1, with 11 bases fitting TRBD1. V lost 3 bases to trimming and J lost 4 bases; unmatched junction nucleotides: 8. The CDR3 consists of 16 residues. CDR1 DFQATT and CDR2 SNEGSKA come from the germline V gene (reference sequence).

This clonotype has at least ten counts. J is TRBJ1-1 and V is TRBV11-1; TRBD1 matches at 8 bases. CDR1 is SGHAT, CDR2 FQDESV, per germline (reference sequence). With 6 bases clipped from V and 6 bases from J, the junction kept 9 bases outside the gene matches. The CDR3 length is 14 residues. The CDR3: CASRDRAGGPEAFF. In DNA form, the CDR3 reads TGTGCCAGCAGGGACAGGGCCGGGGGGCCTGAAGCTTTCTTT.

The J gene is TRBJ2-1, the V gene TRBV5-1, with D maybe TRBD1 (6 bases). The DNA matches TRBJ2-5 better at its end, which makes the J call doubtful. Per the germline V gene, CDR1 is SGHRS and CDR2 is YFSETQ. The CDR3 covers 16 residues. The CDR3 is CASSLAALGGVETQYF. CDR3 in DNA: TGCGCCAGCAGCTTGGCGGCCCTTGGGGGCGTGGAGACCCAGTACTTC.

This clonotype was recorded many times. V is TRBV20-1 and J is TRBJ2-2, with 11 nucleotides matching TRBD2. V shed 3 bases and J 2 bases; nucleotides not matched to a gene: 8. The CDR3 runs 17 residues. Germline CDR1 is DFQATT and CDR2 is SNEGSKA (reference sequence). The CDR3 protein is CSARGLAGGKNTGELFF. CDR3 coding DNA: TGCAGTGCTAGGGGGCTAGCGGGGGGAAAAAACACCGGGGAGCTGTTTTTT.

This clonotype was observed a handful of times. The genes are TRBV20-1 and TRBJ1-5; perhaps TRBD1 as D (5 bases). The V gene's germline CDR1 is DFQATT and CDR2 SNEGSKA (reference sequence). The V and J ends lost 6 bases and 0 bases respectively, with 9 bases between them. CDR3 length equals 13 residues. CDR3 sequence reads: CSAGTNSNQPQHF. The CDR3 DNA sequence: TGCAGTGCAGGGACGAATAGCAATCAGCCCCAGCATTTT.

About this clonotype itself: This may be a read error: a much more frequent sequence differs by one nucleotide. This chain uses TRBV28 with TRBJ2-1; D might be TRBD2 (8 bases). Germline V gene lookup returns CDR1 MDHEN and CDR2 SYDVKM. This CDR3 is 15 amino acids long. V was pared by 3 bases and J by 13 bases, with 22 bases between. The CDR3 nucleotides are TGTGCCAGCAGTTTCCCGGGAGGGGGCATGGAGACCCAGTTCTTC. It specifies CASSFPGGGMETQFF.

This clonotype has at least ten counts. The chain uses TRBV18 and TRBJ2-2; D is perhaps TRBD1 (5 bases). The CDR3 runs 13 residues. Trimming cost V 6 bases and J 3 bases, with 8 bases left between them. In germline, CDR1 is KGHSH, CDR2 LQKENI. The CDR3, as DNA: TGTGCCAGCTCGACCAGGGACACCGGGGAGCTGTTTTTT. It translates to CASSTRDTGELFF.

In its sample, this clonotype was seen many times. The V and J genes are TRBV12-3 or TRBV12-4 and TRBJ2-5, with TRBD1 matching 7 bases. The V gene end was trimmed by 4 bases and the J gene end by 5 bases; junction bases not matched to a gene: 13. CDR3 length equals 16 residues. The CDR3: CASSSSPGRGLETQYF. Here the CDR3 DNA reads TGTGCCAGCAGTTCCTCCCCTGGAAGGGGGCTTGAGACCCAGTACTTC.

Many counts were recorded for this clonotype. The chain joins TRBV7-3 to TRBJ2-3; 7 nucleotides match TRBD2. The V gene's germline CDR1 is SGHTA and CDR2 FQGTGA. The CDR3 loop spans 17 amino acids. Unmatched junction bases numbered 8, after V lost 2 bases and J lost 0 bases. CDR3 protein: CASSLGASGLSTDTQYF. CDR3 nucleotide sequence: TGTGCCAGCAGCTTAGGCGCTAGCGGATTGAGCACAGATACGCAGTATTTT.

There are many counts of this clonotype. The chain employs TRBV27 and TRBJ2-3, with D perhaps matching TRBD2 (6 bases). CDR1 MNHEY and CDR2 SMNVEV come from the germline V gene (reference sequence). The V end lost 4 bases, the J end lost 2 bases, and 13 bases lay between the germline ends. The CDR3 spans 15 residues. This CDR3 is CASSSLAWATDTQYF. The DNA for the CDR3 is TGTGCCAGCAGTTCTCTAGCGTGGGCCACAGATACGCAGTATTTT.

The chain couples TRBV27 to TRBJ2-2; 15 bases align to TRBD2. The germline V gene has CDR1 MNHEY and CDR2 SMNVEV (reference sequence). With 4 bases clipped from V and 5 bases from J, the junction kept 5 bases outside the gene matches. The CDR3 is 17 residues long. The CDR3 region has the DNA TGTGCCAGCAGTTACGGGACTAGCGGGGGGAGTACCGGGGAGCTGTTTTTT. Its translation: CASSYGTSGGSTGELFF.